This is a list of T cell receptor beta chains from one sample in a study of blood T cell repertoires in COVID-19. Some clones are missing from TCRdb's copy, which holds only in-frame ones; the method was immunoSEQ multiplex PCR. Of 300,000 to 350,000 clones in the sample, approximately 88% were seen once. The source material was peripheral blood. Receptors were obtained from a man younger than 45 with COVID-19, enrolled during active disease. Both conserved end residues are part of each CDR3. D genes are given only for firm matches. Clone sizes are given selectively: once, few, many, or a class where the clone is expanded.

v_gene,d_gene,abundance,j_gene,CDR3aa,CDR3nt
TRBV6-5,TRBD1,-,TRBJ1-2,CASSYSRRGLRGYTF,TGTGCCAGCAGTTACTCCCGCAGGGGGCTCCGGGGCTACACCTTC
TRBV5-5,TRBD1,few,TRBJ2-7,CASSLEGRGYEQYF,TGTGCCAGCAGCTTGGAGGGCAGGGGGTACGAGCAGTACTTC
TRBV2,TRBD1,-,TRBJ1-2,CASNDRGRRSYGYTF,TGTGCCAGCAACGACAGGGGGCGACGGAGCTATGGCTACACCTTC
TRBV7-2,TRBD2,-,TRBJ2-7,CASRHPLLAGGPTSYEQYF,TGTGCCAGCAGGCACCCCCTACTAGCGGGGGGCCCGACATCCTACGAGCAGTACTTC
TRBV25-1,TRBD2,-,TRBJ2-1,CASTKGTSGSNEQFF,TGTGCCAGCACCAAGGGGACTAGCGGAAGCAATGAGCAGTTCTTC
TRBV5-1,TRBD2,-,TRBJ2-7,CASSFPISGKGEQYF,TGCGCCAGCAGCTTCCCGATTAGCGGGAAAGGGGAGCAGTACTTC
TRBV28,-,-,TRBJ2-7,CASSPSKGRGHEQYF,TGTGCCAGCAGTCCCTCGAAGGGCAGGGGTCACGAGCAGTACTTC
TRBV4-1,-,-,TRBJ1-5,CASSHGIPNQPQHF,TGCGCCAGCAGCCACGGGATACCCAATCAGCCCCAGCATTTT
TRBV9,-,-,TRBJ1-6,CASSPLGQGIGSPLHF,TGTGCCAGCAGCCCCCTCGGGCAGGGGATAGGTTCACCCCTCCACTTT
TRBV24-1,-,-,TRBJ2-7,CATSESGGSSYEQYF,TGTGCCACCAGCGAGTCGGGGGGCAGCTCCTACGAGCAGTACTTC
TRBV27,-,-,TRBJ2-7,CASSFVSSRSYEQYF,TGTGCCAGCAGTTTCGTTAGCAGCCGCTCCTACGAGCAGTACTTC
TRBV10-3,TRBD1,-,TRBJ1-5,CAISEDQGEQPQHF,TGTGCCATCAGTGAGGACCAGGGGGAACAGCCCCAGCATTTT
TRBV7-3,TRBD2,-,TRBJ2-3,CASSPLAGGTDTQYF,TGTGCCAGCAGCCCTCTAGCGGGGGGCACAGATACGCAGTATTTT
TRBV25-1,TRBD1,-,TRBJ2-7,CASRQGARNEQYF,TGTGCCAGCCGACAGGGGGCGCGGAACGAGCAGTACTTC
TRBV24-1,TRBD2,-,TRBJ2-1,CATSDRSAGVYNEQFF,TGTGCCACCAGTGATAGGTCGGCGGGAGTCTACAATGAGCAGTTCTTC
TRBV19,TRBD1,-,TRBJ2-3,CATKRQGATDTQYF,TGTGCCACCAAGCGACAGGGAGCCACAGATACGCAGTATTTT
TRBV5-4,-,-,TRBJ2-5,CASSLSRGRETQYF,TGTGCCAGCAGCTTATCTCGGGGTCGGGAGACCCAGTACTTC
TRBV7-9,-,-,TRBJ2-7,CASSATGGEYEQYF,TGTGCCAGCAGCGCCACAGGGGGGGAGTACGAGCAGTACTTC
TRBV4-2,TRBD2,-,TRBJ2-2,CASSQTSAPNTGELFF,TGTGCCAGCAGCCAAACTAGCGCTCCGAACACCGGGGAGCTGTTTTTT
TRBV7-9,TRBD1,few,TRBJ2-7,CASSRGQDPSYEQYF,TGTGCCAGCAGCCGCGGACAGGACCCCTCCTACGAGCAGTACTTC
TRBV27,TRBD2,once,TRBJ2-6,CASSLSIAGAFSGANVLTF,TGTGCCAGCAGTTTATCGATAGCGGGGGCGTTCTCTGGGGCCAACGTCCTGACTTTC
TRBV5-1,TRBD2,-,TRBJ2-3,CASSPGGGVGTDTQYF,TGCGCCAGCAGCCCGGGGGGGGGCGTAGGCACAGATACGCAGTATTTT
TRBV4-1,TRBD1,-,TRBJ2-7,CASSQEWTGASSYEQYF,TGCGCCAGCAGCCAAGAGTGGACAGGGGCCAGTTCCTACGAGCAGTACTTC
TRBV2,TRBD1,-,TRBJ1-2,CASRDRGESYGYTF,TGTGCCAGCAGGGACAGGGGGGAAAGCTATGGCTACACCTTC
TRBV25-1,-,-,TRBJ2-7,CASTRSGTSLSYEQYF,TGTGCCAGCACTCGTTCAGGGACTTCCCTTTCCTACGAGCAGTACTTC
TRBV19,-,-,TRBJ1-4,CASSPSVLNEKLFF,TGTGCCAGTAGTCCTTCGGTCCTAAATGAAAAACTGTTTTTT
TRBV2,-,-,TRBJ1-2,CASSTGSNYGYTF,TGTGCCAGCAGCACAGGTTCTAACTATGGCTACACCTTC
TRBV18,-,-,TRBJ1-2,CASSRENYGYTF,TGTGCCAGCTCACGTGAGAACTATGGCTACACCTTC
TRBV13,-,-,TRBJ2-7,CASSAQMDSSPYEQYF,TGTGCCAGCAGCGCCCAGATGGACAGTTCCCCTTACGAGCAGTACTTC
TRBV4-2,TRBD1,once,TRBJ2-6,CASSQDGPRTGSLSGANVLTF,TGTGCCAGCAGCCAAGATGGCCCACGGACAGGGAGTCTTTCTGGGGCCAACGTCCTGACTTTC
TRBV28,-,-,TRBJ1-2,CASSFAGRIPYGYTF,TGTGCCAGCAGTTTTGCGGGGAGGATCCCCTATGGCTACACCTTC
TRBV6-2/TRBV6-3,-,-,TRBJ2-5,CASSFGQFQETQYF,TGTGCCAGCAGTTTCGGACAGTTCCAAGAGACCCAGTACTTC
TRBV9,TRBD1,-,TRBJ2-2,CASSAAGQGAVTGELFF,TGTGCCAGCAGCGCTGCGGGGCAGGGGGCTGTCACCGGGGAGCTGTTTTTT
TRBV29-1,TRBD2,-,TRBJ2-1,CSARTSVRTSYNEQFF,TGCAGCGCCCGTACTAGCGTACGAACCTCCTACAATGAGCAGTTCTTC
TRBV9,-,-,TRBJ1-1,CASSVGAGPTEAFF,TGTGCCAGCAGCGTAGGGGCAGGGCCCACTGAAGCTTTCTTT
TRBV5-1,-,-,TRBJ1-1,CASSLPSGETWAEAFF,TGCGCCAGCAGCTTGCCATCAGGGGAAACGTGGGCTGAAGCTTTCTTT
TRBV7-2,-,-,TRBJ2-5,CASSLVATGTQYF,TGTGCCAGCAGCTTAGTAGCTACGGGGACCCAGTACTTC
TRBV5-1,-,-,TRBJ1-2,CASSLPGGYGYTF,TGCGCCAGCAGCTTACCAGGAGGCTATGGCTACACCTTC
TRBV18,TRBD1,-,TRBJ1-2,CASSSGTVNYGYTF,TGTGCCAGCTCGTCCGGGACAGTGAACTATGGCTACACCTTC
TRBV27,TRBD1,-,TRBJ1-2,CASSSSGTGRGYTF,TGTGCCAGCAGTTCTTCCGGGACAGGGCGCGGCTACACCTTC
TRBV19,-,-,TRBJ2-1,CASSTFSGSGNEQFF,TGTGCCAGTAGTACATTCTCAGGGTCGGGCAATGAGCAGTTCTTC
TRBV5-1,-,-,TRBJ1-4,CASRSERQSPIEKLFF,TGCGCCAGCAGAAGCGAACGACAGTCGCCGATTGAAAAACTGTTTTTT
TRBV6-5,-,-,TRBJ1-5,CASSPEIPQPQHF,TGTGCCAGCAGTCCAGAAATCCCTCAGCCCCAGCATTTT
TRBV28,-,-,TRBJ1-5,CASSLIAGHDPSRNQPQHF,TGTGCCAGCAGTTTGATCGCAGGACACGACCCCTCTAGGAATCAGCCCCAGCATTTT
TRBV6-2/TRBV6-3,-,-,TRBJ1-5,CASSYPWTLNQPQHF,TGTGCCAGCAGTTACCCCTGGACTCTCAATCAGCCCCAGCATTTT
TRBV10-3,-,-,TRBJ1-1,CAISSRQDTEAFF,TGTGCCATCAGTTCTAGACAGGACACTGAAGCTTTCTTT
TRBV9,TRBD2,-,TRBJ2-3,CASTLAGGPGDTQYF,TGTGCCAGCACACTAGCGGGGGGGCCAGGAGATACGCAGTATTTT
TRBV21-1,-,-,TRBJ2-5,CASSRPLSGLAGLPPQETQYF,TGTGCCAGCAGCCGACCTCTTTCGGGACTAGCGGGACTCCCCCCTCAAGAGACCCAGTACTTC
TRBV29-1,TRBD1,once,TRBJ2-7,CSVEWERGQEQYF,TGCAGCGTTGAGTGGGAAAGGGGGCAGGAGCAGTACTTC
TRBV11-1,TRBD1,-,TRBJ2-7,CASSRDRGYEQYF,TGTGCCAGCAGCCGCGACAGGGGCTACGAGCAGTACTTC
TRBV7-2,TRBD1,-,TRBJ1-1,CASSLDRGNTEAFF,TGTGCCAGCAGCCTTGACAGGGGCAACACTGAAGCTTTCTTT
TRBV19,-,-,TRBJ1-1,CASSILDKNTEAFF,TGTGCCAGTAGTATTCTGGACAAGAACACTGAAGCTTTCTTT
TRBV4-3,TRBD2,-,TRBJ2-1,CASSQGPIAGSYNEQFF,TGCGCCAGCAGCCAGGGCCCAATAGCGGGGTCCTACAATGAGCAGTTCTTC